This T cell receptor beta chain comes out of a study of human T cells and chemical hapten exposure. TCRdb re-analysed the RACE reads in MiXCR, keeping a single row per CDR3 protein. Altogether 80,000 to 100,000 distinct CDR3 sequences are present, 10% to 14% being singletons, with the ten largest covering approximately 3.7%. Time point: patch test 3, about 24 weeks after DPC sensitization. The treatment was: therapeutic diphenylcyclopropenone sensitization with weekly scalp DPC. V lost 4 bases and J lost 1; bases outside the gene matches: 3. The CDR3 covers 13 residues. CDR1 SQVTM and CDR2 ANQGSEA come from the germline V gene.

The receptor was isolated from a woman in her forties or fifties with alopecia areata. Some clones in this sample may be carry-over from other donors' samples. The chain is built from TRBV29-1 and TRBJ2-7, with 8 nucleotides matching TRBD1. Sequences were derived from whole blood, sampled in connection with sensitization to the hapten diphenylcyclopropenone (DPC). This chain's CDR3 is CSVAWDRSYEQYF. CDR3 bases: TGCAGCGTTGCCTGGGACAGGTCCTACGAGCAGTACTTC.